Each of the 27 T cell receptor beta chains below was sequenced from the same sample in a study of post-analysis software for immune sequencing data (dated by TCRdb to 2015 to 2017). The investigation overall reported the following: Significantly higher frequencies in patients than in controls were found for about five TRBV segments, including TRBV5-6, TRBV5-1 and TRBV20-1.

For these receptors, no antigen is known. The method behind the library was PCR. This sample was sequenced with an Illumina HiSeq 2500. To reduce PCR and sequencing biases, unique molecular identifiers were incorporated into the TCR beta cDNA libraries. In TCRdb, the public reads were trimmed at Q25 with fastp and aligned with MiXCR, with productive beta chains retained. When rows share a CDR3 protein, they turn into one entry using the most common DNA and genes. The sample has more than 450,000 distinct CDR3 sequences on record, around 36% of them singletons. The ten largest clonotypes hold around 6.1% of the sample. Specimen: blood. All receptors come from a girl aged 2-17 years with multiple sclerosis.

About this clonotype itself: One end of the junction fails to match germline, which may point to a read error. J is TRBJ2-6 and V is TRBV20-1; D perhaps matches TRBD1 (5 bases). Per the germline V gene, CDR1 is DFQATT and CDR2 is SNEGSKA (reference sequence). The CDR3 consists of 13 residues. The CDR3 DNA sequence: TGCAGTGCTAGGTCAGCTGGGGCCAACGTCCGGACTTTC. Amino acids: CSARSAGANVRTF.

This chain connects TRBV9 to TRBJ2-3; weak D call: TRBD2 (6 bases). The CDR3 runs 17 residues. Trimming cost V 0 bases and J 2 bases, with 16 bases left between them. Germline V gene lookup returns CDR1 SGDLS and CDR2 YYNGEE. CDR3 DNA: TGTGCCAGCAGCGTAGGGTCCCAGCGGGCATTCACAGATACGCAGTATTTT. It codes for CASSVGSQRAFTDTQYF.

The table lists this clonotype with many counts. V usage is TRBV7-6 and J usage is TRBJ1-1; TRBD1 aligns across 7 bases. The CDR3 loop spans 16 amino acids. Germline loops: CDR1 SGHVS, CDR2 FNYEAQ. V trimming: 0 bases; J trimming: 3 bases; junction bases outside the gene matches: 7. CDR3 amino acids: CASSLAGGTAHTEAFF. CDR3 nucleotides: TGTGCCAGCAGCTTAGCCGGCGGGACAGCACACACTGAAGCTTTCTTT.

This clonotype appeared once. This rearrangement joins TRBV4-2 to TRBJ1-4; 10 bases agree with TRBD1. There are 18 residues in the CDR3. Per the germline V gene, CDR1 is LGHNA and CDR2 is YNFKEQ. The V gene end was trimmed by 0 bases and the J gene end by 4 bases; junction bases not matched to a gene: 8. The CDR3 spells CASSQDPTGGSSNEKLFF. CDR3 bases: TGTGCCAGCAGCCAAGATCCGACAGGGGGCTCAAGTAATGAAAAACTGTTTTTT.

This clonotype was seen more than once but under ten times. This chain joins TRBV20-1 and TRBJ2-5; TRBD2 aligns across 8 bases. The CDR3 extends over 15 amino acids. V shed 0 bases, J shed 5 bases, and the junction held 8 bases outside the gene matches. Germline V gives CDR1 DFQATT, CDR2 SNEGSKA (reference sequence). The CDR3 DNA is TGCAGTGCTAGAGACCTACTAGCGGTCTGGGAGACCCAGTACTTC. This translates into CSARDLLAVWETQYF.

This clonotype appeared a single time. The CDR3 DNA sequence: TGTGCCAGCAGAGGTACGGCGGGTGGGATGAACACTGAAGCTTTCTTT. Its translation is CASRGTAGGMNTEAFF. This sequence joins TRBV2 and TRBJ1-1; D is unclear. The CDR3 runs 16 residues. V was clipped by 6 bases and J by 0 bases, with 17 bases between them. CDR1 is SNHLY and CDR2 is FYNNEI in the germline V gene.

V is TRBV7-3 and J is TRBJ2-7; D is perhaps TRBD1 or TRBD2 (5 bases each). Deletions cut 5 bases from V and 1 base from J, with 18 bases between. The V gene's germline CDR1 is SGHTA and CDR2 FQGTGA. CDR3 size: 16 residues. CDR3 DNA sequence: TGTGCCAGCAGCCCCCGGGGCCGAGTTCCTTCCTACGAGCAGTACTTC. Residues: CASSPRGRVPSYEQYF.

This clonotype was recorded a few times. The chain uses TRBV5-5 and TRBJ2-7; 9 bases are shared with TRBD1. Germline loops: CDR1 SGHKS, CDR2 YYEKEE (reference sequence). Trimming at V came to 3 bases and at J to 5 bases, leaving 9 bases not matched to a gene. The CDR3 is made up of 15 amino acids. CDR3 sequence (DNA): TGTGCCAGCAGCTCACCCCGGGACAGGGTTGACGAGCAGTACTTC. Translation: CASSSPRDRVDEQYF.

Note on this clonotype: One junction end disagrees with the germline gene, perhaps due to a read error. The chain is built from TRBV9 and TRBJ2-7; TRBD2 might be the D (5 bases). Looked up from germline, CDR1 is SGDLS and CDR2 is YYNGEE. The CDR3 contains 15 residues. CDR3: CVSSVGAETTYEQYF. The CDR3 DNA is TGTGTCAGCAGCGTAGGAGCCGAGACTACCTACGAGCAGTACTTC.

This clonotype was observed a few times. This chain links TRBV5-1 with TRBJ2-3, with 8 bases aligning to TRBD1. J was trimmed by 4 bases and V by 0 bases; bases with no gene match: 4. Germline assignment: CDR1 SGHRS and CDR2 YFSETQ. The CDR3 spans 15 residues. CDR3 nucleotide sequence: TGCGCCAGCAGCTTGGAATCAGGGGGCGCAGATACGCAGTATTTT. Protein: CASSLESGGADTQYF.

This clonotype turned up a few times. The rearrangement joins TRBV14 to TRBJ2-1; D is uncertain. This CDR3 region has 13 residues. Trimming cost V 4 bases and J 7 bases, with 11 bases left between them. Germline assignment: CDR1 SGHDN and CDR2 FVKESK. In DNA, the CDR3 is TGTGCCAGCAGCCGCTTCCGCTTGAATGAGCAGTTCTTC. Protein sequence: CASSRFRLNEQFF.

Only a few counts were recorded for this clonotype. The chain couples TRBV20-1 to TRBJ1-4, with D possibly matching TRBD1 (5 bases). Germline-derived CDR1 and CDR2 are DFQATT and SNEGSKA (reference sequence). CDR3 size: 11 residues. V lost 7 bases and J lost 8, with 11 bases in between. The CDR3 loop reads CSVLQGEKLFF. CDR3 bases: TGCAGTGTACTCCAGGGAGAAAAACTGTTTTTT.

This clonotype occurred many times. The V gene is TRBV6-5, the J gene TRBJ2-3; D unclear. Trimming removed 4 bases at V and 0 bases at J, with 11 bases between. Germline lookup yields CDR1 MNHEY and CDR2 SVGAGI. This CDR3 region has 15 residues. The DNA for the CDR3 is TGTGCCAGCAGTTTAGAGCTGGCTAGCACAGATACGCAGTATTTT. The encoded protein is CASSLELASTDTQYF.

The rearrangement joins TRBV2 to TRBJ2-5; D gene unclear. CDR3 size: 12 residues. Germline assignment: CDR1 SNHLY and CDR2 FYNNEI. The V gene lost 2 bases and the J gene lost 5 bases, with 6 bases spanning the gap. As DNA, the CDR3 is TGTGCCAGCAGTGAAAGTTGGGAGACCCAGTACTTC. Its protein product is CASSESWETQYF.

A few counts support this clonotype. V and J are TRBV10-3 and TRBJ2-3; 11 nucleotides agree with TRBD1. The V gene end was trimmed by 3 bases and the J gene end by 5 bases; junction bases not matched to a gene: 1. The CDR3 covers 14 residues. Germline V gene sequence: CDR1 ENHRY, CDR2 SYGVKD. The DNA of the CDR3 is TGTGCCATCAGTGACGGGACAGGGGGAGATACGCAGTATTTT. Residues: CAISDGTGGDTQYF.

This clonotype turned up a few times. The V gene is TRBV5-1, the J gene TRBJ1-1, with 7 bases identical to TRBD1. V dropped 4 bases and J dropped 1; count of bases not matched to a gene: 4. The CDR3 spans 14 residues. Germline V gene data show CDR1 as SGHRS and CDR2 as YFSETQ. The CDR3 DNA follows: TGCGCCAGCAGCCGCAGGGGGTGGAACACTGAAGCTTTCTTT. It specifies CASSRRGWNTEAFF.

The gene calls are TRBV27 and TRBJ2-4; D is tentatively TRBD1 or TRBD2 (7 bases each). Between the trimmed V and J ends, which lost 0 bases and 7 bases, there was a span of 13 bases. CDR3 size: 15 residues. Germline lookup yields CDR1 MNHEY and CDR2 SMNVEV (reference sequence). The CDR3 sequence: CASSLSVQGGNIQYF. The CDR3 DNA sequence: TGTGCCAGCAGTTTATCGGTGCAGGGGGGGAACATTCAGTACTTC.

The chain recombines TRBV15 with TRBJ1-1, with 8 bases aligning to TRBD1. Losses at the gene ends were 1 base for V and 4 bases for J; bases not matched to a gene: 2. The CDR3 contains 14 residues. Germline V gives CDR1 LNHNV, CDR2 YYDKDF (reference sequence). The CDR3 protein is CATSRGDRTTEAFF. DNA for the CDR3: TGTGCCACCAGCAGAGGGGACAGGACCACTGAAGCTTTCTTT.

On this clonotype itself: The junction shows a germline mismatch at one end, possibly a read error. The chain recombines TRBV12-3 or TRBV12-4 with TRBJ1-3, with 7 bases aligning to TRBD1. The CDR3 is 16 amino acids. In DNA form, the CDR3 reads TGTGCCAGCAGTACCAGGGACAGACTCGGGGGAAACGCCATATATTTT. Amino acids: CASSTRDRLGGNAIYF.

This clonotype showed up many times. The V gene is TRBV29-1, the J gene TRBJ2-5; D unresolved. The CDR3 covers 12 residues. The germline CDR1 and CDR2 sequences are SQVTM and ANQGSEA. V dropped 6 bases and J dropped 5 bases, with 13 bases sitting between them. In DNA form, the CDR3 reads TGCAGCGTCGTCAGTCGTCGGGAGACCCAGTACTTC. Translating gives CSVVSRRETQYF.

The chain links TRBV7-3 to TRBJ2-3, with D possibly matching TRBD2 (6 bases). This CDR3 has 14 amino acids. Trimming shortened V by 5 bases and J by 2 bases, and 11 bases separated the two germline ends. Germline V CDR1 and CDR2: SGHTA, FQGTGA. The CDR3, as DNA: TGTGCCAGCAGCCTGGGGACTCCCACAGATACGCAGTATTTT. This sequence encodes CASSLGTPTDTQYF. Supplemented by reference TRBV7-3 and TRBJ2-3, the full variable domain reads GAGVSQTPSNKVTEKGKYVELRCDPISGHTALYWYRQSLGQGPEFLIYFQGTGAADDSGLPNDRFFAVRPEGSVSTLKIQRTERGDSAVYLCASSLGTPTDTQYFGPGTRLTVL.

This sequence joins TRBV18 and TRBJ1-4; D uncertain. Trimming left V 6 bases short and J 3 bases short, with 17 bases between. The germline V gene encodes CDR1 KGHSH and CDR2 LQKENI. CDR3 length: 16 amino acids. CDR3: CASSPLSAGPNEKLFF. The DNA of the CDR3 is TGTGCCAGCTCCCCCCTAAGCGCTGGCCCTAATGAAAAACTGTTTTTT.

This clonotype was found a few times. The CDR3 here is CSAPRLAGGPFQETQYF. CDR3 bases: TGCAGTGCTCCCAGACTAGCGGGGGGCCCATTCCAAGAGACCCAGTACTTC. The V and J genes are TRBV20-1 and TRBJ2-5; 13 bases align to TRBD2. With V trimmed by 5 bases and J by 1 base, 10 bases remained unmatched. The germline CDR1 and CDR2 sequences are DFQATT and SNEGSKA (reference sequence). CDR3 length equals 17 residues.

This rearrangement joins TRBV6-1 to TRBJ2-3, with D perhaps matching TRBD2 (6 bases). The V end was cut by 6 bases, the J end by 4 bases, with 20 bases between. The CDR3 runs to 16 residues. Germline lookup yields CDR1 MNHNS and CDR2 SASEGT. CDR3 DNA: TGTGCCAGCAGCGTGACTAGGTGGGCTAGCGCAGATACGCAGTATTTT. This codes for CASSVTRWASADTQYF.

This chain uses TRBV7-9 with TRBJ2-1; 13 bases are a match to TRBD2. The end of the DNA fits TRBJ2-7 better, so the J call may be wrong. The CDR3 length is 14 residues. The V gene's germline CDR1 is SEHNR and CDR2 FQNEAQ (reference sequence). The CDR3 bases are TGTGCCAGCAGCTTGCCGGGACTAGCGGGGGAGCAGTACTTC. Its translation: CASSLPGLAGEQYF.

The V and J genes are TRBV9 and TRBJ2-1; 11 nucleotides align to TRBD2. Per germline, CDR1 SGDLS and CDR2 YYNGEE. V trimming: 2 bases; J trimming: 4 bases; junction bases outside the gene matches: 2. This CDR3 has 15 residues. CDR3 residues: CASSVTSGAYNEQFF. The CDR3, as DNA: TGTGCCAGCAGCGTGACTAGCGGGGCGTACAATGAGCAGTTCTTC.

J is TRBJ1-5 and V is TRBV5-1; 7 nucleotides line up with TRBD1. Germline V gene lookup returns CDR1 SGHRS and CDR2 YFSETQ. The V segment lost 2 bases and the J segment 3 bases; nucleotides outside the gene matches: 5. The CDR3 runs 15 residues. The CDR3 DNA sequence: TGCGCCAGCAGCTTAGGGGACAGCCTCAATCAGCCCCAGCATTTT. Residues: CASSLGDSLNQPQHF.